These 11 T cell receptor beta chains were sequenced from one sample in a study of CD8 T cells in Susac syndrome. About 0.45 to 1 ug RNA was reverse transcribed with random hexamers. TCRdb passed the immunoSEQ multiplex PCR reads through MiXCR, listing each CDR3 protein once. The sample includes a few hundred thousand distinct CDR3 sequences, roughly 85% seen only once; the top ten take about 0.12%. Specimen: CD8+ T cells from PBMCs. The receptors come from a human donor with multiple sclerosis.

The genes are TRBV25-1 and TRBJ2-6; D gene ambiguous. V lost 1 base and J lost 0, with 10 bases in between. CDR1 MGHDK and CDR2 SYGVNS come from the germline V gene. This CDR3 contains 17 residues. CDR3: CASSELLGNSGANVLTF. The CDR3 coding sequence is TGTGCCAGCAGTGAATTGTTGGGGAACTCTGGGGCCAACGTCCTGACTTTC.

This sequence joins TRBV19 and TRBJ2-7; D possibly matches TRBD1 or TRBD2 (5 bases each). The CDR3 runs 15 residues. Germline CDR1 and CDR2: LNHDA and SQIVND (reference sequence). The ends were cut back, 3 bases at V and 5 bases at J, with 17 bases in the middle. Written as DNA, the CDR3 is TGTGCCAGTAGTATTTCCGGGACGGTAGGCGACGAGCAGTACTTC. The encoded protein is CASSISGTVGDEQYF.

The chain links TRBV4-1 to TRBJ1-5; D perhaps matches TRBD1 (6 bases). Germline CDR1 MGHRA, CDR2 YSYEKL. Trimming left V 0 bases short and J 6 bases short, with 12 bases between. CDR3 length equals 15 residues. Written as DNA, the CDR3 is TGCGCCAGCAGCCAAGATCCAGGGGTGGGTCAGCCCCAGCATTTT. Protein: CASSQDPGVGQPQHF.

This clonotype has only a few counts. V usage is TRBV5-1 and J usage is TRBJ1-1; no firm D call. This CDR3 spans 12 amino acids. Germline V lookup: CDR1 SGHRS, CDR2 YFSETQ. The V end was cut by 3 bases, the J end by 3 bases, with 6 bases between. Here the CDR3 reads CASSSLDTEAFF. The CDR3 region has the DNA TGCGCCAGCAGCTCCCTGGACACTGAAGCTTTCTTT.

In its sample, this clonotype was seen once. This chain connects TRBV9 to TRBJ2-7; D is unresolved. The CDR3 totals 15 residues. V was cut by 0 bases and J by 0 bases, with 10 bases left in between. CDR1 and CDR2 from the germline V gene are SGDLS and YYNGEE. Here the CDR3 DNA reads TGTGCCAGCAGCGTAGAGGCCTACGACTCCTACGAGCAGTACTTC. This translates into CASSVEAYDSYEQYF. The full variable domain, completed using reference TRBV9 and TRBJ2-7, is DSGVTQTPKHLITATGQRVTLRCSPRSGDLSVYWYQQSLDQGLQFLIQYYNGEERAKGNILERFSAQQFPDLHSELNLSSLELGDSALYFCASSVEAYDSYEQYFGPGTRLTVT.

The rearrangement uses TRBV12-3 or TRBV12-4 and TRBJ2-1; possibly TRBD2 for D (5 bases). Trimming pared 4 bases from V and 1 base from J, leaving 20 bases between. The CDR3 is 18 residues long. The CDR3 nucleotides read TGTGCCAGCAGTTATATCGGGGTAGCGAGCCCATCCTACAATGAGCAGTTCTTC. This translates into CASSYIGVASPSYNEQFF.

The chain combines TRBV29-1 with TRBJ2-7; no clear D. This CDR3 is 12 amino acids long. Germline V lookup: CDR1 SQVTM, CDR2 ANQGSEA. With 4 bases removed from V and 2 bases from J, the gap between germline ends came to 9 bases. The CDR3: CSVGGSTYEQYF. Here the CDR3 DNA reads TGCAGCGTTGGTGGCAGTACCTACGAGCAGTACTTC.

V usage is TRBV5-1 and J usage is TRBJ1-1; D may be TRBD1 (6 bases). Deletions cut 4 bases from V and 1 base from J, with 11 bases between. Germline CDR1 is SGHRS and CDR2 is YFSETQ. CDR3 size: 14 residues. CDR3 region: CASSPGTTNTEAFF. DNA for the CDR3: TGCGCCAGCAGCCCGGGGACAACGAACACTGAAGCTTTCTTT.

This clonotype was detected only once. J is TRBJ1-1 and V is TRBV4-1; D gene ambiguous. Germline V gene data show CDR1 as MGHRA and CDR2 as YSYEKL. The V end was cut by 1 base, the J end by 4 bases, with 16 bases between. The CDR3 is 16 amino acids. The CDR3 here is CASSQAFGRILTEAFF. DNA for the CDR3: TGCGCCAGCAGCCAAGCCTTCGGACGGATACTCACTGAAGCTTTCTTT.

This chain links TRBV7-9 with TRBJ1-6; D call uncertain. This CDR3 comprises 16 residues. CDR1 and CDR2 (germline): SEHNR, FQNEAQ (reference sequence). Trimming removed 6 bases at V and 7 bases at J, with 19 bases between. The CDR3 sequence is CASSSWTEGYNSPLHF. In DNA form, the CDR3 reads TGTGCCAGCAGTTCCTGGACTGAGGGCTACAATTCACCCCTCCACTTT.

This chain connects TRBV12-3 or TRBV12-4 to TRBJ2-7; the match to TRBD1 covers 7 bases. The length of the CDR3 is 14 residues. Germline trimming cut 5 bases from V and 7 bases from J; bases unmatched to any gene: 11. The CDR3 region is CASSPQTGMVEQYF. For the CDR3, the DNA is TGTGCCAGCAGTCCACAGACAGGGATGGTTGAGCAGTACTTC.